The table lists the clone carrying this T cell receptor beta chain with a few counts. From the 5' RACE reads, TCRdb called clonotypes with MiXCR, one entry per CDR3 protein. The sample holds fewer than 35,000 distinct CDR3 sequences; approximately 13% are singletons and the top ten take under 2.5%. The sample originates from a study of neurological immune-mediated disorders. Time point denoted: longitudinal time-point 2. The germline V and J ends were trimmed by 6 bases and 2 bases, with 11 bases remaining between them. This CDR3 region has 14 residues. Germline CDR1 reads KGHSH; CDR2 reads LQKENI. This chain connects TRBV18 to TRBJ1-5; D not certain. This clonotype was obtained from a woman between 40 and 55 years old in good health. Specimen: PBMCs. CDR3 sequence (DNA): TGTGCCAGCTCCGTGGGTGCGGGCAATCAGCCCCAGCATTTT. Its translation: CASSVGAGNQPQHF.